Listed here are 5 T cell receptor beta chains from one sample, sequenced in a study of identical twins. Each CDR3 protein is one row after TCRdb ran MiXCR on the 5' RACE reads. This sample has approximately 210,000 distinct CDR3 sequences, with roughly 15% found just once. This same sample was also taken into another study, of T cells expressing NK-cell markers.

Source material: CD8+ T cells sorted from blood. These receptors all stem from a woman between 18 and 29 years old in good health.

This clonotype was counted a few times. The chain uses TRBV27 and TRBJ2-5; D may match TRBD1 or TRBD2 (5 bases each). Trimming removed 6 bases from V and 3 bases from J, with 11 bases in between. The CDR3 has 13 residues. Germline V gene lookup returns CDR1 MNHEY and CDR2 SMNVEV (reference sequence). The CDR3 here is CASRRLGEETQYF. CDR3 coding DNA: TGTGCCAGCAGAAGACTGGGGGAAGAGACCCAGTACTTC.

CDR3 DNA sequence: TGCGCCAGCAGCGGGTTCTATGAGCAGTTCTTC. Translation gives CASSGFYEQFF. The V call is TRBV5-1, the J call TRBJ2-1, with D hard to call. V was trimmed by 4 bases and J by 8 bases, leaving 7 bases between them. The length of the CDR3 is 11 residues. The germline V gene has CDR1 SGHRS and CDR2 YFSETQ. Looking up the rest from reference TRBV5-1 and TRBJ2-1 gives the full variable domain: KAGVTQTPRYLIKTRGQQVTLSCSPISGHRSVSWYQQTPGQGLQFLFEYFSETQRNKGNFPGRFSGRQFSNSRSEMNVSTLELGDSALYLCASSGFYEQFFGPGTRLTVL.

This clonotype was picked up a small number of times. The chain couples TRBV10-3 to TRBJ2-1; 7 bases are shared with TRBD2. V shed 8 bases and J 6 bases; nucleotides not matched to a gene: 10. This CDR3 contains 14 residues. Germline values: CDR1 ENHRY, CDR2 SYGVKD. The chain's CDR3 is CAIGREAGSNEQFF. As DNA, the CDR3 is TGTGCCATCGGACGGGAGGCCGGCAGCAATGAGCAGTTCTTC.

The rearrangement uses TRBV28 and TRBJ2-1; 8 bases are shared with TRBD2. Trimming cost V 5 bases and J 4 bases; bases outside gene matches: 7. The CDR3 spans 15 residues. In germline, CDR1 is MDHEN, CDR2 SYDVKM. The CDR3 region is CASSILAELYNEQFF. Written as DNA, the CDR3 is TGTGCCAGCAGTATACTAGCGGAATTGTACAATGAGCAGTTCTTC.

This clonotype was picked up a small number of times. J is TRBJ2-2 and V is TRBV30; D not resolved. Germline CDR1 GTSNPN, CDR2 SVGIG (reference sequence). V lost 3 bases and J 6 bases, leaving 11 bases between the germline ends. CDR3 size: 13 residues. CDR3 residues: CAWRWHGAGELFF. CDR3 DNA: TGTGCCTGGAGATGGCACGGCGCCGGGGAGCTGTTTTTT.